Following are 28 T cell receptor beta chains from one sample sequenced in a study of blood T cell repertoires in COVID-19. Produced via immunoSEQ multiplex PCR; TCRdb's table is partial and in-frame only. The data hold around 440,000 clones, with around 88% observed a single time. Source material: peripheral blood. The receptors stem from a woman aged 45-60 years with COVID-19, enrolled during active disease.

As DNA, the CDR3 is TGCGCCAGCAGCCCCCCGCCTGGAACCTCCCAGGTCTACACCTTC. It encodes CASSPPPGTSQVYTF. The chain combines TRBV5-1 with TRBJ1-2; D uncertain. In germline, CDR1 is SGHRS, CDR2 YFSETQ. The CDR3 spans 15 residues. V lost 4 bases and J lost 10, with 23 bases in between.

The CDR3 sequence is CASRWGGSSNQPQHF. CDR3 DNA: TGTGCCAGTAGATGGGGAGGGAGTAGCAATCAGCCCCAGCATTTT. V gene TRBV19 combines with J gene TRBJ1-5; D is uncertain. Per the germline V gene, CDR1 is LNHDA and CDR2 is SQIVND (reference sequence). This CDR3 comprises 15 residues. Trimming shortened V by 6 bases and J by 0 bases, and 12 bases separated the two germline ends.

The chain employs TRBV30 and TRBJ1-1; D may be TRBD1 (5 bases). Trimming cost V 3 bases and J 10 bases, with 12 bases left between them. Germline-derived CDR1 and CDR2 are GTSNPN and SVGIG (reference sequence). The length of the CDR3 is 11 residues. As DNA, the CDR3 is TGTGCCTGGAGGGTGGGGGGGATAGCTTTCTTT. It is translated as CAWRVGGIAFF.

This chain uses TRBV6-5 with TRBJ2-5; D is undetermined. This CDR3 region has 14 residues. V dropped 5 bases and J dropped 4 bases, with 14 bases sitting between them. Per germline, CDR1 MNHEY and CDR2 SVGAGI. The CDR3 DNA follows: TGTGCCAGCAGTCCCCGGTCTCGAGGAGAGACCCAGTACTTC. Translated: CASSPRSRGETQYF.

The rearrangement joins TRBV11-2 to TRBJ2-3; TRBD2 agrees at 7 bases. The V and J ends lost 4 bases and 8 bases, in that order; junction bases with no gene match: 6. Per the germline V gene, CDR1 is SGHAT and CDR2 is FQNNGV. The CDR3 extends over 13 amino acids. CDR3 bases: TGTGCCAGCAGCTCCCCGGGGGGAGGTACGCAGTATTTT. It yields the protein CASSSPGGGTQYF.

The chain couples TRBV4-2 to TRBJ1-2, with D tentatively TRBD1 (6 bases). With 0 bases removed from V and 3 bases from J, the gap between germline ends came to 17 bases. CDR1 LGHNA and CDR2 YNFKEQ come from the germline V gene. The CDR3 is made up of 17 amino acids. CDR3 DNA sequence: TGTGCCAGCAGCCAAGATAGAAATGGGGGCAGGGACTATGGCTACACCTTC. Translated, it gives CASSQDRNGGRDYGYTF.

This clone was picked up one time. J is TRBJ2-7 and V is TRBV29-1; 9 nucleotides match TRBD1. The CDR3 length is 15 residues. Germline trimming cut 5 bases from V and 5 bases from J; bases unmatched to any gene: 13. In germline, CDR1 is SQVTM, CDR2 ANQGSEA. This CDR3 is CSVISPRTGDNEQYF. CDR3 nucleotide sequence: TGCAGCGTTATATCGCCCCGGACAGGGGACAACGAGCAGTACTTC.

The chain joins TRBV30 to TRBJ1-3, with 10 bases identical to TRBD1. Germline loops: CDR1 GTSNPN, CDR2 SVGIG (reference sequence). This CDR3 has 14 amino acids. The V gene end was trimmed by 2 bases and the J gene end by 8 bases; junction bases not matched to a gene: 6. CDR3: CAWSPGQGIHTIYF. In nucleotides, the CDR3 is TGTGCCTGGAGTCCGGGACAGGGGATCCACACCATATATTTT.

The rearrangement joins TRBV7-8 to TRBJ2-7; unclear D gene. The CDR3 has 15 residues. Per the germline V gene, CDR1 is SGHVS and CDR2 is FQNEAQ. The ends were cut back, 3 bases at V and 5 bases at J, with 17 bases in the middle. The CDR3 here is CASSFQRYGEDEQYF. In DNA form, the CDR3 reads TGTGCCAGCAGCTTCCAACGGTATGGCGAGGACGAGCAGTACTTC.

V is TRBV2 and J is TRBJ1-6, with D possibly matching TRBD1 (5 bases). The germline gives CDR1 SNHLY, CDR2 FYNNEI. V lost 4 bases to trimming and J lost 5 bases, with 12 bases between them. The CDR3 is 15 amino acids. DNA of the CDR3: TGTGCCAGCAGTGTCCGCGGGGCACATAATTCACCCCTCCACTTT. This gives the protein CASSVRGAHNSPLHF.

The DNA for the CDR3 is TGTGCCAGCAGCCAAGATCGGGGGTACACTGAAGCTTTCTTT. Residues: CASSQDRGYTEAFF. The chain employs TRBV14 and TRBJ1-1; TRBD1 might be the D (5 bases). Germline values: CDR1 SGHDN, CDR2 FVKESK. Trimming left V 0 bases short and J 3 bases short, with 8 bases between. The CDR3 runs to 14 residues.

The V and J genes are TRBV4-1 and TRBJ1-5; 8 bases match TRBD1. After removal of 3 bases from V and 9 bases from J, the junction contained 10 bases not matched to a gene. The CDR3 length is 15 residues. CDR1 is MGHRA, CDR2 YSYEKL, per germline. The CDR3 region is CASSQRQGPQWPQHF. CDR3 sequence (DNA): TGCGCCAGCAGCCAGAGACAGGGGCCGCAATGGCCCCAGCATTTT.

The chain combines TRBV24-1 with TRBJ2-3; 11 bases fit TRBD2. Germline V gene lookup returns CDR1 KGHDR and CDR2 SFDVKD. CDR3 size: 16 residues. J lost 4 bases, V lost 1 base, and 3 bases had no gene match. The CDR3 DNA follows: TGTGCCACCAGTGATTTTTTAGCGGGGGGGGCAGATACGCAGTATTTT. It specifies CATSDFLAGGADTQYF.

The gene calls are TRBV25-1 and TRBJ2-7, with 7 nucleotides matching TRBD1. V dropped 10 bases and J dropped 0; count of bases not matched to a gene: 6. CDR3 size: 13 residues. Germline assignment: CDR1 MGHDK and CDR2 SYGVNS. The CDR3 spells CATGQVSSYEQYF. The CDR3 DNA reads as TGTGCCACTGGACAGGTGAGCTCCTACGAGCAGTACTTC.

On this clone: Germline and junction disagree at one end, which may indicate a read error. The chain employs TRBV6-1 and TRBJ2-7; D is perhaps TRBD1 (5 bases). This CDR3 region has 13 residues. CDR1 and CDR2 from the germline V gene are MNHNS and SASEGT. The DNA of the CDR3 is TGTGCCAGCAGTGAACAGGGCTCCGACGAGCAGTACTTC. Protein sequence: CASSEQGSDEQYF.

This clone was observed many times. V is TRBV5-1 and J is TRBJ2-2; TRBD1 aligns across 10 bases. The V gene end was trimmed by 3 bases and the J gene end by 3 bases; junction bases not matched to a gene: 5. Germline V lookup: CDR1 SGHRS, CDR2 YFSETQ. This CDR3 is built from 16 residues. The CDR3 coding sequence is TGCGCCAGCAGCTGGGACAGGGGAGGGGACACCGGGGAGCTGTTTTTT. The encoded protein is CASSWDRGGDTGELFF.

The chain is built from TRBV9 and TRBJ1-1, with D unresolved. V lost 3 bases and J 0 bases, leaving 6 bases between the germline ends. CDR3 length: 13 amino acids. The germline V gene encodes CDR1 SGDLS and CDR2 YYNGEE. The CDR3 reads CASSEEMNTEAFF. Written as DNA, the CDR3 is TGTGCCAGCAGCGAGGAGATGAACACTGAAGCTTTCTTT.

The genes are TRBV3-1 (or the pseudogene TRBV3-2) and TRBJ1-1; D gene unclear. CDR3 length: 16 amino acids. Per germline, CDR1 LGHDT and CDR2 YNNKEL (reference sequence). Trimming took 4 bases from V and 0 from J, leaving 15 bases between them. CDR3 residues: CASSPRGVLMNTEAFF. Written as DNA, the CDR3 is TGTGCCAGCAGCCCCCGGGGTGTCCTGATGAACACTGAAGCTTTCTTT.

The gene calls are TRBV3-1 (or the pseudogene TRBV3-2) and TRBJ2-1; a weak D match, TRBD2 (6 bases). Germline-derived CDR1 and CDR2 are LGHDT and YNNKEL (reference sequence). The CDR3 is 14 amino acids. V lost 6 bases and J lost 9, with 18 bases in between. The chain's CDR3 is CASSPRSLGGEQFF. CDR3 DNA sequence: TGTGCCAGCAGTCCCCGAAGTCTGGGGGGTGAGCAGTTCTTC.

The gene calls are TRBV6-5 and TRBJ1-3, with D perhaps matching TRBD1 (6 bases). The germline V gene encodes CDR1 MNHEY and CDR2 SVGAGI. CDR3 length: 15 amino acids. V lost 10 bases and J lost 7, with 23 bases in between. The CDR3 DNA reads TGTGCCACCGTCTCAACAGGGAGCTTCGACAACACCATATATTTT. Amino acid sequence: CATVSTGSFDNTIYF.

J is TRBJ1-4 and V is TRBV19, with a tentative D call TRBD1 (5 bases). This CDR3 is built from 16 residues. V was trimmed by 3 bases and J by 4 bases, leaving 15 bases between them. Per the germline V gene, CDR1 is LNHDA and CDR2 is SQIVND (reference sequence). As DNA, the CDR3 is TGTGCCAGTAGTATGGTCGGGGCGGGAAGTAATGAAAAACTGTTTTTT. The encoded protein is CASSMVGAGSNEKLFF.

For this clone: The sample has other DNA sequences that encode this CDR3 too. The J gene is TRBJ2-7, the V gene TRBV5-1, with D tentatively TRBD2 (5 bases). CDR3 length: 11 residues. The germline V gene has CDR1 SGHRS and CDR2 YFSETQ. With 2 bases removed from V and 7 bases from J, the gap between germline ends came to 7 bases. The CDR3 DNA reads as TGCGCCAGCAGCTTCTCGGGGGAGCAGTACTTC. Protein sequence: CASSFSGEQYF.

The chain carries TRBV28 and TRBJ2-2; TRBD1 matches 7 bases. V lost 3 bases and J lost 4; bases outside the gene matches: 5. Germline V gives CDR1 MDHEN, CDR2 SYDVKM. The CDR3 contains 15 residues. The CDR3 DNA sequence: TGTGCCAGCAGTTTGGTCGACAGGGCCACCGGGGAGCTGTTTTTT. Its protein product is CASSLVDRATGELFF.

V usage is TRBV7-9 and J usage is TRBJ1-1; a weak D match, TRBD1 (5 bases). Germline values: CDR1 SEHNR, CDR2 FQNEAQ (reference sequence). The CDR3 consists of 14 residues. Deletions cut 5 bases from V and 8 bases from J, with 18 bases between. CDR3 nucleotides: TGTGCCAGCAGCAGGCCCCCAGGGCAGGAGGAAGCTTTCTTT. It yields the protein CASSRPPGQEEAFF.

The chain has TRBV6-9 and TRBJ1-5; 8 nucleotides match TRBD1. The V gene end was trimmed by 4 bases and the J gene end by 4 bases; junction bases not matched to a gene: 3. CDR1 MNHGY and CDR2 SVAAGI come from the germline V gene. CDR3 length: 14 amino acids. DNA for the CDR3: TGTGCCAGCAGTTTTGGGACAGGTAATCAGCCCCAGCATTTT. It specifies CASSFGTGNQPQHF.

This sequence joins TRBV12-3 or TRBV12-4 and TRBJ2-1; TRBD1 matches at 9 bases. CDR3 length equals 13 residues. With V trimmed by 5 bases and J by 9 bases, 5 bases remained unmatched. The chain's CDR3 is CASSPDRGGEQFF. CDR3 nucleotide sequence: TGTGCCAGCAGTCCGGACAGGGGAGGTGAGCAGTTCTTC.

This CDR3 reads CASRTGSQPQHF. The DNA of the CDR3 is TGTGCCAGCAGGACAGGATCTCAGCCCCAGCATTTT. This chain links TRBV6-5 with TRBJ1-5; D is perhaps TRBD1 (6 bases). Trimming took off 6 bases at V and 6 bases at J, with 9 bases between the two ends. Germline lookup yields CDR1 MNHEY and CDR2 SVGAGI. CDR3 length equals 12 residues.

The J gene is TRBJ2-3, the V gene TRBV10-2; D remains unclear. The CDR3 covers 13 residues. Germline V lookup: CDR1 WSHSY, CDR2 SAAADI. V lost 3 bases and J lost 5, with 9 bases in between. CDR3 amino acids: CASSDHLRDTQYF. CDR3 coding DNA: TGCGCCAGCAGTGACCACCTGAGAGATACGCAGTATTTT.